This is a list of T cell receptor beta chains from one sample in a study of CD8 T cells in Susac syndrome. TCRdb reprocessed the immunoSEQ multiplex PCR reads via MiXCR and lists one record per CDR3 protein. The table has 230,000 or so distinct CDR3 sequences, 95% seen once. The sequenced sample consisted of CD4+ T cells from PBMCs. The receptors shown here come from a human donor with multiple sclerosis. The CDR3 runs from the conserved cysteine through the conserved F or W. A D gene is named only where the DNA matches it firmly. A clone size is listed for some rows: how often the clone was seen (once, few, many), or a class if it is expanded.

abundance	v_gene	j_gene	d_gene	CDR3nt	CDR3aa
.	TRBV20-1	TRBJ2-1	.	TGCAGTGGGCTGGGGGCTTACAATGAGCAGTTCTTC	CSGLGAYNEQFF
.	TRBV11-2	TRBJ2-1	TRBD2	TGTGCCAGCAGCTTTAAACTCCGAGGACCGGGACTAGGGTACAATGAGCAGTTCTTC	CASSFKLRGPGLGYNEQFF
once	TRBV15	TRBJ2-5	.	TGTGCCACCAGCAGAGACCCCGGCTGGGAGACCCAGTACTTC	CATSRDPGWETQYF
.	TRBV23-1	TRBJ2-7	.	TGCGCCAGCAGTCAAAAGGACCAGGGCAACGAGCAGTACTTC	CASSQKDQGNEQYF
.	TRBV12-3/TRBV12-4	TRBJ1-5	.	TGTGCCAGCAGTTTATCGGCAGGGGCGAATCAGCCCCAGCATTTT	CASSLSAGANQPQHF
.	TRBV27	TRBJ1-1	TRBD1	TGTGCCAGCAGTCGGACAGGGGGCGTACCAAAAGCTCACACTGAAGCTTTCTTT	CASSRTGGVPKAHTEAFF
.	TRBV2	TRBJ2-3	.	TGTGCCAGCAGTGGGGGCGGCAGGGCTAGCACAGATACGCAGTATTTT	CASSGGGRASTDTQYF
.	TRBV18	TRBJ2-5	.	TGTGCCAGCTCACACGAGGAAGAGACCCAGTACTTC	CASSHEEETQYF
few	TRBV2	TRBJ1-1	.	TGTGCCAGCAGTGTCGGGGGGCGGACTGAAGCTTTCTTT	CASSVGGRTEAFF
.	TRBV20-1	TRBJ1-1	TRBD1	TGCAGTGCTGGGGGGACAGGGAACACTGAAGCTTTCTTT	CSAGGTGNTEAFF
.	TRBV6-1	TRBJ2-1	TRBD2	TGTGCCAGCAGCCTTACCGGGACTAGTCCCTACAATGAGCAGTTCTTC	CASSLTGTSPYNEQFF
.	TRBV10-2	TRBJ2-1	.	TGCGCCAGCAGTGCTGGCGGGACGATGAATGAGCAGTTCTTC	CASSAGGTMNEQFF
.	TRBV29-1	TRBJ2-7	TRBD1	TGCAGCGTCGCAACAGGGGGAAGCTCCTACGAGCAGTACTTC	CSVATGGSSYEQYF
once	TRBV6-1	TRBJ2-1	.	TGTGCCAGCAAACCCATCGGCCCGGAGGATGAGCAGTTCTTC	CASKPIGPEDEQFF
.	TRBV20-1	TRBJ1-2	.	TGCAGTGCGAGAGGAGCAGGGCGGGGCTATGGCTACACCTTC	CSARGAGRGYGYTF
.	TRBV20-1	TRBJ2-7	.	TGCAGTGCTAGAGAAAGTGGACTTCGCGAGCAGTACTTC	CSARESGLREQYF
once	TRBV5-4	TRBJ2-1	.	TGTGCCAGCAGCTTGAACCTGAAAACCTACAATGAGCAGTTCTTC	CASSLNLKTYNEQFF
.	TRBV11-2	TRBJ1-1	.	TGTGCCAGCAGCTTAGTTTCAGGGTCGACTGAAGCTTTCTTT	CASSLVSGSTEAFF
.	TRBV3-1	TRBJ1-2	.	TGTGCCAGCAGCCAAGATAGAGGGGACGTAAATGGCTACACCTTC	CASSQDRGDVNGYTF
once	TRBV20-1	TRBJ2-5	.	TGCAGTGCTAGCCCGCTTCGGAGGGAGACCCAGTACTTC	CSASPLRRETQYF
.	TRBV3-1	TRBJ1-2	TRBD1	TGTGCCAGCAGCCGAGCCGACAGGGCGGGTGGCTACACCTTC	CASSRADRAGGYTF
.	TRBV11-1	TRBJ1-1	.	TGTGCCAGCAGCTTAATTGGCCGGCCCGGGGCGGGGAGCACTGAAGCTTTCTTT	CASSLIGRPGAGSTEAFF
.	TRBV6-2/TRBV6-3	TRBJ2-7	.	TGTGCCAGCACCAATACCGGTGTCTACGAGCAGTACTTC	CASTNTGVYEQYF
.	TRBV23-1	TRBJ2-7	.	TGCGCCAGCGAACCGACAGAATACTACGAGCAGTACTTC	CASEPTEYYEQYF
.	TRBV11-2	TRBJ1-4	.	TGTGCCAGCAGCCCGAAAATCGGGGAAAAACTGTTTTTT	CASSPKIGEKLFF
.	TRBV7-2	TRBJ2-5	.	TGTGCCAGCAGCTTAGTCCCCAAAGAGGGGACCCAGTACTTC	CASSLVPKEGTQYF
.	TRBV18	TRBJ2-5	.	TGTGCCAGCTCACCACCGTCCTCAGGACAAGAGACCCAGTACTTC	CASSPPSSGQETQYF
.	TRBV27	TRBJ2-1	.	TGTGCCAGCAGCCCCCTAGGGCGGGTGTACAATGAGCAGTTCTTC	CASSPLGRVYNEQFF
.	TRBV15	TRBJ1-2	TRBD1	TGTGCCACGGGGACAGGCCGTAGCTCCTATGGCTACACCTTC	CATGTGRSSYGYTF
.	TRBV19	TRBJ1-1	.	TGTGCCAGCCGGACCGAAGTGAACACTGAAGCTTTCTTT	CASRTEVNTEAFF
.	TRBV15	TRBJ1-3	.	TGTGCCACCAGCAGAGGCGGACAAGTCTCTGGAAACACCATATATTTT	CATSRGGQVSGNTIYF
.	TRBV7-9	TRBJ1-6	.	TGTGCCGCGACAGGAGTCTCCTATAATTCACCCCTCCACTTT	CAATGVSYNSPLHF
.	TRBV12-3/TRBV12-4	TRBJ1-1	.	TGTGCCAGCAGTTTCTCCCTGGCCGGTTCAGCTTTCTTT	CASSFSLAGSAFF
.	TRBV27	TRBJ2-2	TRBD2	TGTGCCAGCAGTTTTACAGCGGGAGTCGGCGGGGAGCTGTTTTTT	CASSFTAGVGGELFF
once	TRBV3-1	TRBJ2-1	.	TGTGCCAGCAGCCCGTATGAGGGTAGGATTGAGCAGTTCTTC	CASSPYEGRIEQFF
.	TRBV7-6	TRBJ2-5	.	TGTGCCAGCAGCTTAAGGCCCGAGGGGACCCAGTACTTC	CASSLRPEGTQYF
.	TRBV12-3/TRBV12-4	TRBJ2-7	.	TGTGCCAGCAGTTTAGCTAGACTCGCCTACGAGCAGTACTTC	CASSLARLAYEQYF
.	TRBV28	TRBJ1-2	TRBD1	TGTGCCAGCAGCCCTGACAGGGTTACTAACTATGGCTACACCTTC	CASSPDRVTNYGYTF
.	TRBV20-1	TRBJ1-5	.	TGCAGTGCTAGAGGTCGGACACTTTATAGCAATCAGCCCCAGCATTTT	CSARGRTLYSNQPQHF
.	TRBV29-1	TRBJ1-1	.	TGCAGCGTTGAACCCTTAGGCACTGAAGCTTTCTTT	CSVEPLGTEAFF
.	TRBV20-1	TRBJ1-2	TRBD1	TGCAGTGCTAGAGATACCTCACTTCAGGGGGCCCATGGCTACACCTTC	CSARDTSLQGAHGYTF
.	TRBV19	TRBJ1-1	.	TGTGCCAGTACCAACCTTCCCCTGAACACTGAAGCTTTCTTT	CASTNLPLNTEAFF
.	TRBV2	TRBJ2-1	.	TGTGCCAGCACCCAGGACGGGGTGTCCAATGAGCAGTTCTTC	CASTQDGVSNEQFF
.	TRBV27	TRBJ2-7	.	TGTGCCAGCAGTTTAGCGGGTTCACCCTACGAGCAGTACTTC	CASSLAGSPYEQYF
.	TRBV30	TRBJ2-5	.	TGTGCCTGGTCAACAGAGTACCAAGAGACCCAGTACTTC	CAWSTEYQETQYF
.	TRBV29-1	TRBJ1-2	.	TGCAGCGCCGACCCAGCCGAAAACTATGGCTACACCTTC	CSADPAENYGYTF
.	TRBV14	TRBJ2-7	.	TGTGCCAGCAGCCATAAAGAGAAGGGCTACGAGCAGTACTTC	CASSHKEKGYEQYF
.	TRBV29-1	TRBJ1-3	.	TGCAGCTGTTCGGCAGGGACGAACACCATATATTTT	CSCSAGTNTIYF
.	TRBV14	TRBJ2-1	TRBD2	TGTGCCAGCAGCCAAGACCGGCTAGCGGCGGCCTCTGAGCAGTTCTTC	CASSQDRLAAASEQFF
.	TRBV20-1	TRBJ2-7	.	TGCAGTGCTAGTTTCTACGAGCAGTACTTC	CSASFYEQYF
.	TRBV3-1	TRBJ1-1	.	TGTGCCAGCAGCCAAGCATGGGGACCTGCGGAAGCTTTCTTT	CASSQAWGPAEAFF
.	TRBV4-2	TRBJ1-1	TRBD1	TGTGCCAGCAGTCTGGGACAGCTACAGAACACTGAAGCTTTCTTT	CASSLGQLQNTEAFF
.	TRBV20-1	TRBJ2-3	TRBD1	TGCAGTGCTACGGACAGGGGCAACCCTTTGAGAGGAACGCAGTATTTT	CSATDRGNPLRGTQYF
.	TRBV5-1	TRBJ1-2	.	TGCGCCAGCAGCTTGGAGGCCTTGGGCTATGGCTACACCTTC	CASSLEALGYGYTF
once	TRBV18	TRBJ1-2	TRBD1	TGTGCCAGCTCACCAGGGACAGGGCCTAACTATGGCTACACCTTC	CASSPGTGPNYGYTF